This T cell receptor beta chain is from a study of shared clonotypes between healthy human individuals. Study summary: Three plates each covered CD4 naive and memory; CD8 naive two, CD8 memory one.

Study findings and constraints: Incomplete sequencing of sorted subsets was indicated by rarefaction despite large depth.

Source study methods: ImmunoSEQ sequences covered only the junction and lacked quality scores; filtering therefore differed. The method was immunoSEQ multiplex PCR; TCRdb's version includes in-frame clones alone and lacks a portion of them. The V and J calls and clone size come from that table; D and trimming were worked out from the DNA. This sample has under 600,000 clones, with approximately 95% found just once. Comment on this clone: Antigen: not known.

Naive CD45RA+ and memory CD45RA-negative subsets were split from CD4+ cells. The V gene lost 0 bases and the J gene lost 3 bases, with 19 bases spanning the gap. Germline V lookup: CDR1 SGHRS, CDR2 YFSETQ. The CDR3 has 18 residues. This rearrangement joins TRBV5-1 to TRBJ2-4, with D possibly matching TRBD1 (6 bases). Sequenced input: naive CD4+ T cells sorted from blood. Subset reported: CD45RA+ positively selected. The TCR comes from a woman in her 30s in good health. CDR3 amino acids: CASSLGGTPRLGKNIQYF. In DNA, the CDR3 is TGCGCCAGCAGCTTGGGTGGGACACCCCGACTCGGCAAAAACATTCAGTACTTC. Full variable domain (rest looked up from reference TRBV5-1 and TRBJ2-4): KAGVTQTPRYLIKTRGQQVTLSCSPISGHRSVSWYQQTPGQGLQFLFEYFSETQRNKGNFPGRFSGRQFSNSRSEMNVSTLELGDSALYLCASSLGGTPRLGKNIQYFGAGTRLSVL.